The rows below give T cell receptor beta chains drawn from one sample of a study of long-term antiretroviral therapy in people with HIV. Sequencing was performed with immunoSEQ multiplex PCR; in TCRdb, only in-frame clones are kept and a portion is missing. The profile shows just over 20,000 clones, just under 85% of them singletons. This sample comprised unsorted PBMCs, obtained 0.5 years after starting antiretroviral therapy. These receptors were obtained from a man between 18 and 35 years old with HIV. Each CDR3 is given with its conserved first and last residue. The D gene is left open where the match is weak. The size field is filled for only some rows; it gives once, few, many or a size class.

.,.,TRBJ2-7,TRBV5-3,TGTGCCAGAAGCACCCCGGAAGGCTACGAGCAGTACTTC,CARSTPEGYEQYF
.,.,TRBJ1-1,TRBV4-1,TGCGCCAGCAGCCAAGTTCCGGTGAACACTGAAGCTTTCTTT,CASSQVPVNTEAFF
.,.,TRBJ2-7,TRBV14,TGTGCCAGCAGCCAATATTCAGGTCTCCTTTACGAGCAGTACTTC,CASSQYSGLLYEQYF
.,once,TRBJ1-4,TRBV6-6,TGTGCCAGCAGCGGGGGTGAATACGGACCCGACAAACTGTTTTTT,CASSGGEYGPDKLFF
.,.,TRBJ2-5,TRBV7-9,TGTGCCAGCAGCACTCAAGAAGAGACCCAGTACTTC,CASSTQEETQYF
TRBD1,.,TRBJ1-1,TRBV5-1,TGCGCCAGCAGCTTGGGGTTAGAAGACAGGGTAAAGAACACTGAAGCTTTCTTT,CASSLGLEDRVKNTEAFF
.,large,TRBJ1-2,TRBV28,TGTGCCAGCCTAAACCGGGCACCTAAGGACTATGGCTACACCTTC,CASLNRAPKDYGYTF
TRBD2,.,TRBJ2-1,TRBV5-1,TGCGCCAGTTCCTCAGCGGGAGGGCCTAACAATGAGCAGTTCTTC,CASSSAGGPNNEQFF
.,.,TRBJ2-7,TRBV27,TGTGCCAGCAGGTCCCAATTTCTGGGGATTTACGAGCAGTACTTC,CASRSQFLGIYEQYF
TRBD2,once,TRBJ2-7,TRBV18,TGTGCCAGCTCACCCATAGCGGGGGTCCCCTACGAGCAGTACTTC,CASSPIAGVPYEQYF
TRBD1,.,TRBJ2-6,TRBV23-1,TGCGCCAGCAGTCAATCGCCGGGACAGGGCTTCTCTGGGGCCAACGTCCTGACTTTC,CASSQSPGQGFSGANVLTF
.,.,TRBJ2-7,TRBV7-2,TGTGCCAGCAGCTTAGGAGGAGCGGGCCTCCGCTCCTACGAGCAGTACTTC,CASSLGGAGLRSYEQYF
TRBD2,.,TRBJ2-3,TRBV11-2,TGTGCCAGCAGCTTAGAGAGGGGACTAGCGGGAGGGCCTCTTGGAGATACGCAGTATTTT,CASSLERGLAGGPLGDTQYF
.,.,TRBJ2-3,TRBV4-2,TGTGCCAGCAGCCAAGATAATACCACCCCAGATACGCAGTATTTT,CASSQDNTTPDTQYF
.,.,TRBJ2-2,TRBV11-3,TGTGCCAGCAGCTCCTTAGGGCCCGGAATATCCGGGGAGCTGTTTTTT,CASSSLGPGISGELFF
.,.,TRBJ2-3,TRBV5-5,TGTGCCAGCACCCGGAGGGATGGCACAGATACGCAGTATTTT,CASTRRDGTDTQYF
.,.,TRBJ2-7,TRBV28,TGTGCCAGCAGTCCAGACACCGGCCGCGAGCAGTACTTC,CASSPDTGREQYF
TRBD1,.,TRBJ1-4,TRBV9,TGTGCCAGCAGCGTAGAGGGGGGACAGGGAGGAGAAAAACTGTTTTTT,CASSVEGGQGGEKLFF
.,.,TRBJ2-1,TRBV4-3,TGCGCCAGCAGCCAAGATCACAGGGTCCATGAGCAGTTCTTC,CASSQDHRVHEQFF
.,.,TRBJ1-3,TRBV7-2,TGTGCCAGCAGCTTAGATAGACAGGTCGGAAACACCATATATTTT,CASSLDRQVGNTIYF
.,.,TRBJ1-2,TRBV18,TGTGCCAGCTCACGGACAGAAAGCTATGGCTACACCTTC,CASSRTESYGYTF
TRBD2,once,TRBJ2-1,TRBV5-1,TGCGCCAGCAGCACCGGGACTAGCAGCACGGGTGAGCAGTTCTTC,CASSTGTSSTGEQFF
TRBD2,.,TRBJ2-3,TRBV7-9,TGTGCCAGCAGCAGGGAGCTAGCGGGAGGGAGAGGCACAGATACGCAGTATTTT,CASSRELAGGRGTDTQYF
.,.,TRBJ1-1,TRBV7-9,TGTGCCAGCAGCTTAGGAACCCACCGGACCACTGAAGCTTTCTTT,CASSLGTHRTTEAFF
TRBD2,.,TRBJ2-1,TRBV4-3,TGCGCCAGCAGCCAAACAGGGCTAGCGGGGGGTTTTATAAACGATGAGCAGTTCTTC,CASSQTGLAGGFINDEQFF
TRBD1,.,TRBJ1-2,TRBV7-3,TGTGCCAGCAGCTTAGCCGGGACAGACCTATATGGCTACACCTTC,CASSLAGTDLYGYTF
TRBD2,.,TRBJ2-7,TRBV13,TGTGCCAGCAGTTCTATAGCGGGAGCGGTCCAGTACGAGCAGTACTTC,CASSSIAGAVQYEQYF
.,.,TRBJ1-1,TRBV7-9,TGTGCCAGCAGCTTAGAAGTCAGGTCGAACACTGAAGCTTTCTTT,CASSLEVRSNTEAFF